This T cell receptor beta chain was profiled in a study of early T cells in non-severe SARS-CoV-2 infection listed by TCRdb under 2021. Turning to the overall study: Because TCR sequencing relied on bulk RNA taken from unsorted whole blood, pairing of alpha and beta chains was not possible.

Measured from the cysteine to the phenylalanine, the CDR3 is 16 residues long. Kept here is only the CDR3 DNA, which spans 48 bases and is read in frame from base 1. From a lookup of the germline V gene, CDR1 and CDR2 are SGHVS and FNYEAQ. Trimming takes 5 bases off V and 7 bases off J; junction bases not matched to a gene: 16. Overall results and qualifications from the work: Matching against VDJdb was skewed toward anti-spike CD8 responses, likely underestimated virus-specific expansions, and missed private and CD4 specificities.

Many counts were recorded for this clonotype. Its antigen has not been determined. Base quality data are lacking; no much larger clone is found one base away. The library was produced with 5' RACE. Sequencing instrument: NextSeq 500. Unique molecular identifiers were attached to individual cDNA molecules in the TCR library protocol so that sequencing error and PCR bias could be corrected. TCR alpha and beta chains were both sequenced, and the abundances of alpha and beta sequences in each sample were closely correlated with each other. Regarding the original processing steps: Decombinator V4 was used to annotate the V gene, J gene and CDR3 of the TCR sequences. TCRs were defined as expanded if a significant change between any two time points was detected under a Poisson model with p below 0.0001. TCR abundances were normalised to the total number of TCRs sequenced per sample and expressed as counts per million. MAIT TCRs were defined by TRAV1-2 paired with TRAJ12, TRAJ20 or TRAJ33, and iNKT TCRs by TRAV10 paired with TRAJ18. VDJdb, accessed 1 November 2021, was searched for CMV, EBV and SARS-CoV-2 annotated TCRs, with TCRs annotated for multiple antigens excluded. The raw public reads went through TCRdb reprocessing: fastp at Q25, MiXCR clone calling, in-frame beta chains kept. When rows share a CDR3 protein, they turn into one entry using the most common DNA and genes. Here the V and J calls rest on TCRdb's processing, not on the authors' analysis. Counted in this sample were 85,000 to 100,000 distinct CDR3 sequences; 11% of them appeared once. Approximately 4.5% of the sample lies in the top ten.

Set within a cohort of healthcare workers in London, UK, this nested case-control study involved weekly PCR testing of nasopharyngeal swabs along with blood sampling. Healthcare workers were enrolled in the week of the UK lockdown, from 23 to 31 March 2020, and were followed every week for up to roughly 15 weeks. The receptor chain draws on TRBV7-6 and TRBJ1-2, with 7 middle bases fitting TRBD1. The source was whole blood, collected at baseline. The clonotype was recovered from an adult who was a healthcare worker with PCR-confirmed SARS-CoV-2 infection or an uninfected control (not recorded which). The nucleotide sequence is given as TGTGCCAGCAGCCCTTATTCGCCGACAGGGTTGGTTGGCTACACCTTC. It codes for CASSPYSPTGLVGYTF.